Below, one T cell receptor beta chain is given with its context. This entry comes from a study of blood T cell repertoires in COVID-19. Looking at the study overall: T cells, B-cell-depleted T cells, or PBMCs supplied cDNA or gDNA.

Using immunoSEQ multiplex PCR, the repertoire was profiled, and TCRdb retains in-frame clones only, with some absent. This repertoire shows about 20,000 clones, 79% found once; its top ten account for 45% to 70%. CDR3 length: 14 residues. Germline values: CDR1 MNHEY, CDR2 SMNVEV (reference sequence). Trimming took off 6 bases at V and 0 bases at J, with 9 bases between the two ends. This receptor was obtained from an elderly man with acute or convalescent COVID-19. The J gene is TRBJ1-3, the V gene TRBV27; a weak D match, TRBD1 (6 bases). Sequenced: peripheral blood. This chain's CDR3 is CASSAGVSGNTIYF. The CDR3 DNA reads TGTGCCAGCAGCGCAGGGGTCTCTGGAAACACCATATATTTT.